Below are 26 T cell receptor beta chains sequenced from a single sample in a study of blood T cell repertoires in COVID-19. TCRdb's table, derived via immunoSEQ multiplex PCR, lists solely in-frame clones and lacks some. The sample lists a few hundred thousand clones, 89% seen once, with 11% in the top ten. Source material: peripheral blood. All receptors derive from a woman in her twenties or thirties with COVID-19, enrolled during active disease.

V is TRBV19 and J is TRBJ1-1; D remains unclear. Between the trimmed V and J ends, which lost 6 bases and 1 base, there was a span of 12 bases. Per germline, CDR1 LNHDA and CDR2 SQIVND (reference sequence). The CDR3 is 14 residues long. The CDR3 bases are TGTGCCAGTAGGTTCGGGAATTGGAACACTGAAGCTTTCTTT. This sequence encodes CASRFGNWNTEAFF.

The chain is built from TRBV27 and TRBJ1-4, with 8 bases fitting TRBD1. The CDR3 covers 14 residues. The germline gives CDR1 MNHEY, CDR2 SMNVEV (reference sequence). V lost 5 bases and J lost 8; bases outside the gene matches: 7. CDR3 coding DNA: TGTGCCAGCAGTCCAGCTACAGGGGGGGAAAAACTGTTTTTT. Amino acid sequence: CASSPATGGEKLFF.

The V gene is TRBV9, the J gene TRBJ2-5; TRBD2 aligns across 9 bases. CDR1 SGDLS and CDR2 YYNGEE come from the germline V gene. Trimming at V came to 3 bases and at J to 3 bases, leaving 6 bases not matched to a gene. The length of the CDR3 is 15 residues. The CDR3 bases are TGTGCCAGCAGCGATGCTATAGCGGGAGAAGAGACCCAGTACTTC. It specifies CASSDAIAGEETQYF.

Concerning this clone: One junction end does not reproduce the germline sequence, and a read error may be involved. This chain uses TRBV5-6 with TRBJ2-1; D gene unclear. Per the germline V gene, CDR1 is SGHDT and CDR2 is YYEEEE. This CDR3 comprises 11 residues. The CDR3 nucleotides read TGTGCCAGCAGTCTCGGCCCGACTGGTCTCTTC. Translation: CASSLGPTGLF.

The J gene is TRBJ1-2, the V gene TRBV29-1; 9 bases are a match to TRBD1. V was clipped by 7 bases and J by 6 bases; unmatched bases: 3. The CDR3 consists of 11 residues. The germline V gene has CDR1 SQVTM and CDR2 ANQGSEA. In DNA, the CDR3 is TGCAGCGCTCGGACAGGGGATGGCTACACCTTC. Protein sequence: CSARTGDGYTF.

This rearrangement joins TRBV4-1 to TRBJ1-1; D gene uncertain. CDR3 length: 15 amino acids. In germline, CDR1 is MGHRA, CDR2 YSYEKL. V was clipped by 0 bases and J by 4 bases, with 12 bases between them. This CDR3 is CASSQDALGSTEAFF. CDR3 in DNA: TGCGCCAGCAGCCAAGACGCCCTTGGGAGCACTGAAGCTTTCTTT.

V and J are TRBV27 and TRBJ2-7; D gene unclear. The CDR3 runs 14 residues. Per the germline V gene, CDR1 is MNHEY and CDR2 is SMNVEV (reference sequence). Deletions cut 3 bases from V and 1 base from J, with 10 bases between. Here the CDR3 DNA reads TGTGCCAGCAGTTTTACGGGTTCGTCCTACGAGCAGTACTTC. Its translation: CASSFTGSSYEQYF.

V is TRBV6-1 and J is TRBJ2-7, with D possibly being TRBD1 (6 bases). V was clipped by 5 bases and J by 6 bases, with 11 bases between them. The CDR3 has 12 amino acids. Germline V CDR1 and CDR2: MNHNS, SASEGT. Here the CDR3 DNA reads TGTGCCAGCAGTTTCTCGACAGGCGAGCAGTACTTC. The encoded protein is CASSFSTGEQYF.

For the CDR3, the DNA is TGCGCCAGCAGCCCGGACAGGGCGGCCGGGGAGCTGTTTTTT. Amino acid sequence: CASSPDRAAGELFF. The chain links TRBV5-1 to TRBJ2-2, with 8 bases that match TRBD1. Per the germline V gene, CDR1 is SGHRS and CDR2 is YFSETQ. CDR3 length equals 14 residues. V lost 4 bases to trimming and J lost 6 bases; unmatched junction nucleotides: 5.

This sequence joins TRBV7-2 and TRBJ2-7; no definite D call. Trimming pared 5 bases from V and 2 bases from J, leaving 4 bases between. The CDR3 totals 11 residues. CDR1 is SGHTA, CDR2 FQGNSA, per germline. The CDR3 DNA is TGTGCCAGCAGCCCCACCTACGAGCAGTACTTC. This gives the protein CASSPTYEQYF.

CDR3 protein: CASSLVPAGGDYGYTF. As DNA, the CDR3 is TGTGCCAGCAGCTTGGTTCCGGCAGGAGGTGACTATGGCTACACCTTC. J is TRBJ1-2 and V is TRBV5-6; D is undetermined. Germline CDR1 SGHDT, CDR2 YYEEEE. The CDR3 covers 16 residues. The V and J ends lost 0 bases and 3 bases respectively, with 15 bases between them.

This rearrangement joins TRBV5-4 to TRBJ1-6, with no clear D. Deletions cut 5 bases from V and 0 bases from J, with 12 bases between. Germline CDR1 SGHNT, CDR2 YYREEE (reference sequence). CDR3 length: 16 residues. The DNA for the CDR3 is TGTGCCAGCAGTTACTTCACGAGCTCCTATAATTCACCCCTCCACTTT. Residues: CASSYFTSSYNSPLHF.

Written as DNA, the CDR3 is TGTGCCAGCAGCTTGCCCCCCGAGGATGGGACAGGGGTCTTCCCCCACTATGGCTACACCTTC. Translating gives CASSLPPEDGTGVFPHYGYTF. The chain uses TRBV7-6 and TRBJ1-2; 10 bases agree with TRBD1. CDR1 and CDR2 from the germline V gene are SGHVS and FNYEAQ. The CDR3 consists of 21 residues. V dropped 3 bases and J dropped 3; count of bases not matched to a gene: 22.

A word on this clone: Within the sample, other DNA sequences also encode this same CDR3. The CDR3 sequence: CASSLGTGSYEQYF. In DNA form, the CDR3 reads TGTGCCAGCAGCTTGGGGACAGGGTCCTACGAGCAGTACTTC. The V gene is TRBV11-2, the J gene TRBJ2-7; 9 bases match TRBD1. The CDR3 totals 14 residues. The germline V gene has CDR1 SGHAT and CDR2 FQNNGV. V lost 3 bases and J lost 1; bases outside the gene matches: 1.

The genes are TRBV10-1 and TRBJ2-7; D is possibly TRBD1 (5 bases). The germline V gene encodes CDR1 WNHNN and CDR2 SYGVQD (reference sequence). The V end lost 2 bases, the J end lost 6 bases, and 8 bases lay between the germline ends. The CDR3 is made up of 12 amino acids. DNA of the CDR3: TGCGCCAGCAGTGAGGGGGCAGGCGAGCAGTACTTC. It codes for CASSEGAGEQYF.

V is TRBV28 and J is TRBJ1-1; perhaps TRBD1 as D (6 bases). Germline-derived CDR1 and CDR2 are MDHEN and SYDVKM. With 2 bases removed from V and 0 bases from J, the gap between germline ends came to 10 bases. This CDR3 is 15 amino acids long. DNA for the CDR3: TGTGCCAGCAGTTTAGGTCCAGGGGTGAACACTGAAGCTTTCTTT. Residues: CASSLGPGVNTEAFF.

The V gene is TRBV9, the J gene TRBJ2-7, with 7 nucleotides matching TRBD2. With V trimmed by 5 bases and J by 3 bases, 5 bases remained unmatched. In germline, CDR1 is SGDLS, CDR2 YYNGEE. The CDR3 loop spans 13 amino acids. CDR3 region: CASSKGTNYEQYF. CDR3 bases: TGTGCCAGCAGTAAGGGGACTAACTACGAGCAGTACTTC.

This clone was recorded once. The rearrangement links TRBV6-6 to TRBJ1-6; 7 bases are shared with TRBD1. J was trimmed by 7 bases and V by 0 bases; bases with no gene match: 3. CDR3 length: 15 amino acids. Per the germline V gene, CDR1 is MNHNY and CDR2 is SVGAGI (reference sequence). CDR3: CASSYSRTGNSPLHF. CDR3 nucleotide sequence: TGTGCCAGCAGTTACTCCAGGACAGGCAATTCACCCCTCCACTTT.

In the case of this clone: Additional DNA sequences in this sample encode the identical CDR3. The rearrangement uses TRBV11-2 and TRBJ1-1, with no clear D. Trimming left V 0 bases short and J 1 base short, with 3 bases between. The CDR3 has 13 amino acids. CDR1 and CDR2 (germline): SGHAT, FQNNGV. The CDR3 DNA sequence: TGTGCCAGCAGCTTAGAGAGGAACACTGAAGCTTTCTTT. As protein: CASSLERNTEAFF.

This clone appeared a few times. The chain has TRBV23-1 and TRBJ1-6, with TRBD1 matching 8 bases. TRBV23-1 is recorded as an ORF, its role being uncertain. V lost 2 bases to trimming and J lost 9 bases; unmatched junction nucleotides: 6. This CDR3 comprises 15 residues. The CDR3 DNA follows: TGCGCCAGCAGTCAAGGGGACAGGAACCTTTCACCCCTCCACTTT. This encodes CASSQGDRNLSPLHF.

The CDR3 region has the DNA TGCAGCGTTGGAACGAGGCTTAACACTGAAGCTTTCTTT. Translating gives CSVGTRLNTEAFF. The chain employs TRBV29-1 and TRBJ1-1; the D is unclear. Germline CDR1 reads SQVTM; CDR2 reads ANQGSEA. The length of the CDR3 is 13 residues. Trimming removed 4 bases at V and 2 bases at J, with 11 bases between.

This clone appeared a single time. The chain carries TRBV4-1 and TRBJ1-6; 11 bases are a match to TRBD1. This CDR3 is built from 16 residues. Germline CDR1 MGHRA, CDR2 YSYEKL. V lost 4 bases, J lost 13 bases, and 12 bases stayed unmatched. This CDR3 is CASSPGQGAAFPPLHF. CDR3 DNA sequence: TGCGCCAGCAGCCCCGGACAGGGGGCGGCCTTCCCGCCCCTCCACTTT.

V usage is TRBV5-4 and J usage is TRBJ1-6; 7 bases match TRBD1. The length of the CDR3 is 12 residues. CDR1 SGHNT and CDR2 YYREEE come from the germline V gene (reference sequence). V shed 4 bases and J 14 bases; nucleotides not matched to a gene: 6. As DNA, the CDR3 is TGTGCCAGCAGCGGGGACAGCTTTGCCCTCCACTTT. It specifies CASSGDSFALHF.

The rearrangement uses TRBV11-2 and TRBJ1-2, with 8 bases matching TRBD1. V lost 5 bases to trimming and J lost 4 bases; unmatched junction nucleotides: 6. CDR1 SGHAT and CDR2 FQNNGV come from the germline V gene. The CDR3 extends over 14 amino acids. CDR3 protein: CASSHRGLSYGYTF. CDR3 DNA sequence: TGTGCCAGCAGCCACAGGGGGTTGAGCTATGGCTACACCTTC.

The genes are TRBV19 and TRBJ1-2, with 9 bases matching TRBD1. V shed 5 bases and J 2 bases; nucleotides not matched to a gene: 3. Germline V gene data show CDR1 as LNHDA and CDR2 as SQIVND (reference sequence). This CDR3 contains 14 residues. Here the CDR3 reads CASSSGTGNYGYTF. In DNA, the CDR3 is TGTGCCAGTAGTTCCGGGACAGGGAACTATGGCTACACCTTC.

This chain's CDR3 is CASSESGLLAGTYEQYF. Here the CDR3 DNA reads TGCGCCAGCAGTGAGTCAGGGTTGTTAGCGGGAACCTACGAGCAGTACTTC. The chain is built from TRBV10-2 and TRBJ2-7; 8 nucleotides match TRBD2. This CDR3 has 17 amino acids. The J segment lost 2 bases and the V segment lost 0 bases, leaving 9 bases of the junction unmatched. CDR1 and CDR2 (germline): WSHSY, SAAADI.